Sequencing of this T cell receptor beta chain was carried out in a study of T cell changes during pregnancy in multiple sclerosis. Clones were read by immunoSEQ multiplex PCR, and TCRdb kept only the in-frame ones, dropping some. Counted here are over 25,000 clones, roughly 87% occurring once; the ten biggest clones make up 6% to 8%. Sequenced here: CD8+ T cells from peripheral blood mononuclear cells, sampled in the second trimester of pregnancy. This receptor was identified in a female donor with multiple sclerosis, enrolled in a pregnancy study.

The CDR3: CASSLKEVSGANVLTF. In DNA form, the CDR3 reads TGTGCCAGCAGTTTAAAGGAGGTCTCTGGGGCCAACGTCCTGACTTTC. V is TRBV28 and J is TRBJ2-6; TRBD2 is a possible D gene (5 bases). CDR3 size: 16 residues. The germline gives CDR1 MDHEN, CDR2 SYDVKM. The V and J ends lost 2 bases and 0 bases respectively, with 8 bases between them.